These 3 T cell receptor beta chains originate from one sample sequenced in a study of CXCR3-negative and CXCR3-positive naive CD8 T cells. 5' RACE that incorporated UMI labels was used to prepare the TRB cDNA libraries. TCRdb re-called the 5' RACE reads and catalogs CDR3 proteins one per entry, DNA excluded. Its clone listing holds some 130,000 distinct CDR3 sequences. Sample: naive CXCR3- CD8+ T cells from blood. The subset here: CD45RO-CCR7+CD27+CD95- naive CD8+ T cells lacking CXCR3 (TNR3-). Receptor source: a human donor in good health. Some clones in this sample may be carry-over from other donors' samples.

V gene TRBV7-8 combines with J gene TRBJ2-1; TCRdb outputs TRBD2, but without DNA this stays unchecked. The CDR3 spans 16 residues. Germline V gene lookup returns CDR1 SGHVS and CDR2 FQNEAQ. The CDR3 loop is CASSPRTSGGADEQFF.

V gene TRBV28 combines with J gene TRBJ1-5. This CDR3 has 15 amino acids. From germline, CDR1 is MDHEN and CDR2 SYDVKM. CDR3 amino acids: CASSLYGYSNQPQHF.

The rearrangement uses TRBV7-9 and TRBJ2-1; TCRdb indicates TRBD1, and absent DNA this call remains unverified. The V gene's germline CDR1 is SEHNR and CDR2 FQNEAQ (reference sequence). CDR3 length equals 15 residues. The chain's CDR3 is CASSLLRAPQGEQFF.